A single sample is the source of the 17 T cell receptor beta chains below, sequenced in a study of shared clonotypes between healthy human individuals. Profiling relied on immunoSEQ multiplex PCR, and the TCRdb table lists in-frame clones only, not all of them. The sample yields about 120,000 clones, under 70% seen once. The specimen was memory CD8+ T cells sorted from blood. Subset described: CD45RO+ cells pooled with CCR7-negative TemRA cells. These receptors were obtained from a woman in her thirties in good health.

The sample holds a few counts of this clone. This chain uses TRBV7-8 with TRBJ2-7, with 9 bases lining up with TRBD1. V lost 5 bases and J lost 5; bases outside the gene matches: 13. The V gene's germline CDR1 is SGHVS and CDR2 FQNEAQ. The CDR3 loop spans 16 amino acids. CDR3 region: CASSRRQGGNKDEQYF. Written as DNA, the CDR3 is TGTGCCAGCAGCAGGCGACAGGGGGGAAACAAGGACGAGCAGTACTTC.

This chain connects TRBV19 to TRBJ2-1; 13 bases are shared with TRBD2. V dropped 3 bases and J dropped 6; count of bases not matched to a gene: 14. CDR3 length equals 19 residues. CDR1 is LNHDA and CDR2 is SQIVND in the germline V gene (reference sequence). This chain's CDR3 is CASSIFGWTSGGQFNEQFF. The CDR3 bases are TGTGCCAGTAGTATTTTTGGATGGACTAGCGGGGGACAATTCAATGAGCAGTTCTTC. The entire variable domain, with the rest obtained from reference TRBV19 and TRBJ2-1, is as follows: DGGITQSPKYLFRKEGQNVTLSCEQNLNHDAMYWYRQDPGQGLRLIYYSQIVNDFQKGDIAEGYSVSREKKESFPLTVTSAQKNPTAFYLCASSIFGWTSGGQFNEQFFGPGTRLTVL.

The V call is TRBV6-5, the J call TRBJ1-2, with TRBD1 matching 9 bases. V shed 5 bases and J 2 bases; nucleotides not matched to a gene: 6. The CDR3 is made up of 15 amino acids. Germline assignment: CDR1 MNHEY and CDR2 SVGAGI. CDR3 sequence: CASSPWDRVNYGYTF. The DNA for the CDR3 is TGTGCCAGCAGTCCTTGGGACAGGGTAAACTATGGCTACACCTTC.

This clone was observed a handful of times. V usage is TRBV2 and J usage is TRBJ1-5; no clear D gene. This CDR3 is 12 amino acids long. V was clipped by 3 bases and J by 6 bases, with 6 bases between them. The germline gives CDR1 SNHLY, CDR2 FYNNEI. The CDR3 reads CASSDFVQPQHF. Written as DNA, the CDR3 is TGTGCCAGCAGTGATTTTGTTCAGCCCCAGCATTTT.

CDR3 sequence reads: CATHRQGGNYGYTF. The CDR3, as DNA: TGTGCCACACACCGGCAGGGAGGTAACTATGGCTACACCTTC. The chain joins TRBV28 to TRBJ1-2; TRBD1 might be the D (5 bases). Per germline, CDR1 MDHEN and CDR2 SYDVKM. This CDR3 has 14 residues. Trimming stripped 10 bases from V and 1 base from J, with 16 bases between.

In this sample, this clone turned up once. The rearrangement links TRBV28 to TRBJ2-6; D is perhaps TRBD2 (6 bases). Germline values: CDR1 MDHEN, CDR2 SYDVKM. Deletions cut 6 bases from V and 2 bases from J, with 14 bases between. The CDR3 is 16 residues long. The CDR3 is CASRRSGTAGANVLTF. The CDR3 DNA sequence: TGTGCCAGCAGACGATCCGGGACTGCTGGGGCCAACGTCCTGACTTTC. The entire variable domain, with the rest obtained from reference TRBV28 and TRBJ2-6, is as follows: DVKVTQSSRYLVKRTGEKVFLECVQDMDHENMFWYRQDPGLGLRLIYFSYDVKMKEKGDIPEGYSVSREKKERFSLILESASTNQTSMYLCASRRSGTAGANVLTFGAGSRLTVL.

Here the CDR3 reads CASSQSATGELFF. CDR3 in DNA: TGTGCCAGCAGCCAATCAGCGACCGGGGAGCTGTTTTTT. The chain recombines TRBV6-5 with TRBJ2-2; no definite D call. CDR3 length: 13 amino acids. Looked up from germline, CDR1 is MNHEY and CDR2 is SVGAGI. Trimming shortened V by 6 bases and J by 5 bases, and 10 bases separated the two germline ends.

On this clone: The sample has other DNA sequences that encode this CDR3 too. The V call is TRBV5-1, the J call TRBJ2-1; maybe TRBD1 (7 bases). Germline lookup yields CDR1 SGHRS and CDR2 YFSETQ. CDR3 size: 15 residues. Trimming cost V 1 base and J 4 bases, with 12 bases left between them. The DNA for the CDR3 is TGCGCCAGCAGCTTGTCGTCAGGGGGGTACAATGAGCAGTTCTTC. It codes for CASSLSSGGYNEQFF.

For the CDR3, the DNA is TGCGCCAGCAGCCACCTGACCCGCTCTGGAAACACCATATATTTT. Translation gives CASSHLTRSGNTIYF. This chain links TRBV4-1 with TRBJ1-3, with D uncertain. Trimming stripped 3 bases from V and 0 bases from J, with 9 bases between. Germline loops: CDR1 MGHRA, CDR2 YSYEKL. The CDR3 has 15 amino acids.

This clone showed up many times. The rearrangement uses TRBV9 and TRBJ2-7; 7 positions agree with TRBD2. The germline V gene encodes CDR1 SGDLS and CDR2 YYNGEE. After removal of 0 bases from V and 5 bases from J, the junction contained 5 bases not matched to a gene. This CDR3 is built from 14 residues. CDR3 DNA sequence: TGTGCCAGCAGCGTAGGCGGGAGTATCGACGAGCAGTACTTC. Protein product: CASSVGGSIDEQYF.

The chain has TRBV5-1 and TRBJ2-2; 14 nucleotides line up with TRBD2. Germline lookup yields CDR1 SGHRS and CDR2 YFSETQ. The V segment lost 4 bases and the J segment 6 bases; nucleotides outside the gene matches: 14. This CDR3 spans 19 amino acids. As DNA, the CDR3 is TGCGCCAGCAGCGCGATGGCGGGGACTAGCGGGAGACTGGCCGGGGAGCTGTTTTTT. This codes for CASSAMAGTSGRLAGELFF.

The V and J genes are TRBV20-1 and TRBJ2-7; TRBD1 matches at 7 bases. Germline CDR1 reads DFQATT; CDR2 reads SNEGSKA (reference sequence). The CDR3 is 11 amino acids. The J segment lost 7 bases and the V segment lost 7 bases, leaving 7 bases of the junction unmatched. This CDR3 reads CSESQGPEQYF. Here the CDR3 DNA reads TGCAGTGAATCACAGGGGCCGGAGCAGTACTTC.

For the CDR3, the DNA is TGTGCTAGTGGTCTCGGGACTCTAGAGACCCAGTACTTC. Translation gives CASGLGTLETQYF. This rearrangement joins TRBV12-5 to TRBJ2-5, with D perhaps TRBD2 (6 bases). CDR3 length: 13 residues. Trimming cost V 5 bases and J 4 bases, with 11 bases left between them. CDR1 and CDR2 from the germline V gene are LGHNT and FRNRAP.

This rearrangement joins TRBV27 to TRBJ1-1; no definite D call. The CDR3 has 13 amino acids. Germline loops: CDR1 MNHEY, CDR2 SMNVEV (reference sequence). With 3 bases removed from V and 4 bases from J, the gap between germline ends came to 9 bases. CDR3 protein: CASSLGLSTEAFF. The DNA of the CDR3 is TGTGCCAGCAGTTTGGGTCTCAGCACTGAAGCTTTCTTT.

This rearrangement joins TRBV5-1 to TRBJ2-1; TRBD2 agrees at 9 bases. Per germline, CDR1 SGHRS and CDR2 YFSETQ. CDR3 size: 15 residues. V lost 1 base, J lost 10 bases, and 9 bases stayed unmatched. Written as DNA, the CDR3 is TGCGCCAGCAGCTTGTTGTTAGCGGGAGAGAACGAGCAGTTCTTC. It codes for CASSLLLAGENEQFF.

In this sample, this clone turned up a few times. V gene TRBV2 combines with J gene TRBJ2-7; 8 bases map to TRBD1. Trimming took 5 bases from V and 0 from J; bases not matched to a gene: 6. CDR1 is SNHLY and CDR2 is FYNNEI in the germline V gene. This CDR3 contains 15 residues. The CDR3 spells CASSRKTGDSYEQYF. The DNA for the CDR3 is TGTGCCAGCAGTAGGAAGACAGGGGACTCCTACGAGCAGTACTTC. Full variable domain (rest looked up from reference TRBV2 and TRBJ2-7): EPEVTQTPSHQVTQMGQEVILRCVPISNHLYFYWYRQILGQKVEFLVSFYNNEISEKSEIFDDQFSVERPDGSNFTLKIRSTKLEDSAMYFCASSRKTGDSYEQYFGPGTRLTVT.

The chain carries TRBV9 and TRBJ2-3; D possibly matches TRBD1 or TRBD2 (7 bases each). The CDR3 length is 15 residues. With 4 bases removed from V and 2 bases from J, the gap between germline ends came to 14 bases. Germline values: CDR1 SGDLS, CDR2 YYNGEE. CDR3 DNA sequence: TGTGCCAGCAGCTACGGGGGGACAGTCACAGATACGCAGTATTTT. Its translation: CASSYGGTVTDTQYF.